The 27 T cell receptor beta chains presented below share a single source sample, sequenced in a study of monozygotic twins with inflammatory bowel disease. TCRdb reanalyzed the 5' RACE reads and collapses them to one entry per CDR3 protein, without DNA. With some 83,000 distinct CDR3 sequences in the sample, the ten largest clones hold around 7%. The material sequenced was blood. The source of these receptors is a human donor with ulcerative colitis or Crohn's disease, or a healthy co-twin of an affected twin (not recorded which).

V and J are TRBV18 and TRBJ2-1. This CDR3 is 16 amino acids long. Germline V gene data show CDR1 as KGHSH and CDR2 as LQKENI. This CDR3 is CASSPLSSLVFNEQFF.

V usage is TRBV19 and J usage is TRBJ2-5; TCRdb proposes TRBD1, but this gene call is untestable without DNA. CDR3 length: 16 residues. The germline V gene has CDR1 LNHDA and CDR2 SQIVND (reference sequence). The CDR3 sequence is CASSISGQGAMETQYF.

The chain is built from TRBV4-1 and TRBJ2-2; TCRdb outputs TRBD1, but without DNA this stays unchecked. Germline V lookup: CDR1 MGHRA, CDR2 YSYEKL. CDR3 length: 16 residues. The CDR3 loop reads CASTTGVGANTGELFF.

V is TRBV12-3 or TRBV12-4 and J is TRBJ2-7; the D gene TCRdb calls, TRBD2, cannot be checked with no DNA. The CDR3 spans 14 residues. CDR3 region: CASSLTGTSYEQYF.

This chain links TRBV24-1 with TRBJ2-3. Germline CDR1 reads KGHDR; CDR2 reads SFDVKD. This CDR3 comprises 14 residues. Here the CDR3 reads CATSDSSSTDTQYF.

The rearrangement joins TRBV5-1 to TRBJ2-5. Germline CDR1 and CDR2: SGHRS and YFSETQ. The CDR3 is made up of 13 amino acids. The CDR3 here is CASSLELQETQYF.

V usage is TRBV28 and J usage is TRBJ2-7; TCRdb's D call, TRBD1, is unchecked because there is no DNA. Germline CDR1 reads MDHEN; CDR2 reads SYDVKM. The CDR3 runs 14 residues. The CDR3 region is CASSPTGGGYEQYF.

The chain joins TRBV18 to TRBJ2-1. Germline V CDR1 and CDR2: KGHSH, LQKENI. The CDR3 runs to 17 residues. The CDR3 reads CASSPALYSIEDNEQFF.

V is TRBV7-9 and J is TRBJ2-7. The germline V gene encodes CDR1 SEHNR and CDR2 FQNEAQ (reference sequence). The CDR3 covers 12 residues. CDR3 in amino acids: CASSFYGDEQYF.

V usage is TRBV6-1 and J usage is TRBJ2-1. CDR1 is MNHNS, CDR2 SASEGT, per germline. CDR3 length equals 14 residues. The CDR3 sequence: CASKTGGSNNEQFF.

V gene TRBV29-1 combines with J gene TRBJ1-3; TCRdb outputs TRBD1, but without DNA this stays unchecked. The CDR3 runs 15 residues. In germline, CDR1 is SQVTM, CDR2 ANQGSEA. CDR3 loop: CSVDPTGPPGNTIYF.

V usage is TRBV6-1 and J usage is TRBJ1-4. The length of the CDR3 is 15 residues. The V gene's germline CDR1 is MNHNS and CDR2 SASEGT. CDR3 residues: CASSPFWVLDQKLFF.

The chain's CDR3 is CASSLGGLYGYTF. The chain recombines TRBV7-6 with TRBJ1-2. This CDR3 has 13 residues. Germline V gene data show CDR1 as SGHVS and CDR2 as FNYEAQ.

V and J are TRBV6-1 and TRBJ2-1. The CDR3 contains 13 residues. CDR1 is MNHNS, CDR2 SASEGT, per germline. The CDR3 sequence is CASSDRWDNEQFF.

The chain employs TRBV27 and TRBJ1-1; TCRdb's D gene call, TRBD1, goes unchecked for lack of DNA. CDR1 is MNHEY, CDR2 SMNVEV, per germline (reference sequence). CDR3 length: 13 residues. This chain's CDR3 is CASSFHPVREAFF.

The J gene is TRBJ2-3, the V gene TRBV18; the TCRdb D gene call, TRBD1, has no DNA to confirm it. The CDR3 has 15 residues. Germline-derived CDR1 and CDR2 are KGHSH and LQKENI. The CDR3 here is CASSPIGQGSDTQYF.

The chain carries TRBV12-3 or TRBV12-4 and TRBJ1-6; the TRBD1 assignment by TCRdb is unverifiable without DNA. The CDR3 has 15 residues. CDR3 loop: CASSRSGSYNSPLHF.

The CDR3 region is CSAGTGTGDPLAKNIQYF. This sequence joins TRBV20-1 and TRBJ2-4; TCRdb gives TRBD1 as the D gene, but with no DNA this cannot be confirmed. Germline CDR1 and CDR2: DFQATT and SNEGSKA (reference sequence). The CDR3 loop spans 18 amino acids.

The chain uses TRBV12-3 or TRBV12-4 and TRBJ2-4; the D gene TCRdb calls, TRBD1, cannot be checked with no DNA. The CDR3 has 13 amino acids. CDR3 sequence: CASRPPATNIQYF.

The chain carries TRBV5-1 and TRBJ1-2; the TCRdb D gene call, TRBD1, has no DNA to confirm it. The CDR3 contains 12 residues. Per the germline V gene, CDR1 is SGHRS and CDR2 is YFSETQ. The CDR3 sequence: CASSLDGNGYTF.

This sequence joins TRBV7-8 and TRBJ1-3. Germline V gene lookup returns CDR1 SGHVS and CDR2 FQNEAQ. This CDR3 is built from 14 residues. The CDR3 reads CASRGPGLGNTIYF.

According to its frequency, this clonotype is medium-sized. The rearrangement uses TRBV6-5 and TRBJ1-2. This CDR3 contains 13 residues. The V gene's germline CDR1 is MNHEY and CDR2 SVGAGI. The CDR3: CASKVGTNYGYTF.

The chain is built from TRBV12-3 or TRBV12-4 and TRBJ1-1; TCRdb's assignment of TRBD1 cannot be checked, as there is no DNA. The CDR3 runs 15 residues. The CDR3 sequence: CASSLVSGRGFEAFF.

The rearrangement links TRBV9 to TRBJ1-1; TCRdb's D call of TRBD1 is untestable without DNA. The CDR3 has 14 residues. The germline V gene encodes CDR1 SGDLS and CDR2 YYNGEE. The CDR3 loop is CASSPREPNTEAFF.

This chain joins TRBV12-3 or TRBV12-4 and TRBJ2-7; TCRdb calls TRBD1, which cannot be checked without DNA. CDR3 size: 13 residues. The CDR3 here is CASSFTGFGEQYF.

This chain connects TRBV19 to TRBJ1-1; TCRdb's D gene call, TRBD1, goes unchecked for lack of DNA. Per germline, CDR1 LNHDA and CDR2 SQIVND (reference sequence). The CDR3 sequence is 13 residues long. CDR3: CASSWGMNTEAFF.

J is TRBJ1-2 and V is TRBV7-2; TCRdb proposes TRBD1, but this gene call is untestable without DNA. Germline CDR1 reads SGHTA; CDR2 reads FQGNSA. This CDR3 spans 17 amino acids. The CDR3 protein is CASSLTGQGAFAGGYTF.